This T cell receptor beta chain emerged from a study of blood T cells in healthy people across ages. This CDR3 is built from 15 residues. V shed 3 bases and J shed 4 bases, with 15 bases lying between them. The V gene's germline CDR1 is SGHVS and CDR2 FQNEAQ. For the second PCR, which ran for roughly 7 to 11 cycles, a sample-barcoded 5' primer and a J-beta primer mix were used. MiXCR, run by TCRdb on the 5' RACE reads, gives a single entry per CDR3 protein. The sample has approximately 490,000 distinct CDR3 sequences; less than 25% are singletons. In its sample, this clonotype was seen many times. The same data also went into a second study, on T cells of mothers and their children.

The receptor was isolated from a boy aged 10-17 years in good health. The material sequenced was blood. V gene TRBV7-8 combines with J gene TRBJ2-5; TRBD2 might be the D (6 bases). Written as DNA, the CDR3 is TGTGCCAGCAGCTTCATCAGGTGGAGGGCAGAGACCCAGTACTTC. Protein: CASSFIRWRAETQYF.